The 4 T cell receptor beta chains presented below share a single source sample, sequenced in a study of beta chain features in type 1 diabetes. What was sequenced were expressed TCRB transcripts, since all of the isolated RNA had been reverse transcribed. Clones were sequenced by immunoSEQ multiplex PCR, and TCRdb holds only the in-frame ones, with some missing. The sample includes 200,000 to 250,000 clones, around 26% of them seen just once. Sample: central memory CD4+ T cells from blood. The receptors originated from a man aged 25-45 years in good health.

In this sample, this clone turned up a few times. The CDR3 DNA follows: TGTGCCAGCAGCCAAGCGCGACAGCCGGGCTACGAGCAGTACTTC. Amino acid sequence: CASSQARQPGYEQYF. J is TRBJ2-7 and V is TRBV4-2, with a tentative D call TRBD1 (5 bases). V lost 1 base and J lost 3, with 13 bases in between. Germline lookup yields CDR1 LGHNA and CDR2 YNFKEQ. The CDR3 consists of 15 residues.

The table lists this clone with a few counts. The gene calls are TRBV19 and TRBJ2-3; D is undetermined. V was shortened by 2 bases and J by 5 bases, with 5 bases between the two germline ends. Looked up from germline, CDR1 is LNHDA and CDR2 is SQIVND (reference sequence). The CDR3 loop spans 12 amino acids. The CDR3 nucleotides are TGTGCCAGTAGTATAAACGAAGATACGCAGTATTTT. Protein product: CASSINEDTQYF.

The chain employs TRBV30 and TRBJ1-1, with D uncertain. Germline CDR1 reads GTSNPN; CDR2 reads SVGIG (reference sequence). The V end was cut by 1 base, the J end by 7 bases, with 7 bases between. This CDR3 spans 11 amino acids. CDR3 residues: CAWSANVEAFF. The CDR3 nucleotides are TGTGCCTGGAGTGCGAACGTTGAAGCTTTCTTT.

This clone was seen a few times. A much more abundant neighbour one base away suggests this may be a read error. The V call is TRBV30, the J call TRBJ2-1; tentatively, D is TRBD1 or TRBD2 (5 bases each). Between the trimmed V and J ends, which lost 3 bases and 12 bases, there was a span of 24 bases. This CDR3 has 15 residues. Germline loops: CDR1 GTSNPN, CDR2 SVGIG (reference sequence). The CDR3 here is CAWRVLRTSTTGQFF. The CDR3 DNA sequence: TGTGCCTGGAGGGTACTGAGGACTTCGACAACAGGGCAGTTCTTC.